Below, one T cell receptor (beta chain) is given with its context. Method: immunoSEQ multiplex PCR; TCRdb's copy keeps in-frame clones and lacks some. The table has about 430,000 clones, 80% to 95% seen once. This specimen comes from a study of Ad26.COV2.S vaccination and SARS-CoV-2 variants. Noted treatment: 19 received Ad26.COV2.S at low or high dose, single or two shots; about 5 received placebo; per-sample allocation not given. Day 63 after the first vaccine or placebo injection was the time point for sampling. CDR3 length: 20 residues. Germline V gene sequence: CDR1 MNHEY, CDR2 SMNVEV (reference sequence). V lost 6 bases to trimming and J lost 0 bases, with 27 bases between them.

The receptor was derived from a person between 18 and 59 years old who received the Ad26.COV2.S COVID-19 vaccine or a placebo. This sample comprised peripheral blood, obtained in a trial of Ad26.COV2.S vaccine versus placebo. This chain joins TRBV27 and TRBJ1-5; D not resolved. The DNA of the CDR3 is TGTGCCAGCAGCCTTCCTCCCCGGACGGATGCAATATATAGCAATCAGCCCCAGCATTTT. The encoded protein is CASSLPPRTDAIYSNQPQHF.